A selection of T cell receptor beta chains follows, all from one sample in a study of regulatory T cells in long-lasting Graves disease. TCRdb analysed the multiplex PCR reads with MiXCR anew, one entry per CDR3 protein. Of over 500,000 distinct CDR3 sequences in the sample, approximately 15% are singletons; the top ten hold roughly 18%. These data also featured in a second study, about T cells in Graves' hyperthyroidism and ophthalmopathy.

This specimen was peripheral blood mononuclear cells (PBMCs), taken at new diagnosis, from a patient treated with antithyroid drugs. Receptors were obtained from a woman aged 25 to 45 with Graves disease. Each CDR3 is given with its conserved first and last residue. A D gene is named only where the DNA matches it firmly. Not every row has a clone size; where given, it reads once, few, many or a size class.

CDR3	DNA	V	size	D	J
CSASPSASTDTQYF	TGCAGTGCTAGCCCTAGCGCTAGCACAGATACGCAGTATTTT	TRBV20-1	few	-	TRBJ2-3
CASSRTPGGSYEQYF	TGTGCCAGCAGCCGAACACCGGGAGGTTCCTACGAGCAGTACTTC	TRBV3-1	few	TRBD2	TRBJ2-7
CATSSARNQPQHF	TGTGCCACCAGCTCGGCGAGAAATCAGCCCCAGCATTTT	TRBV15	many	-	TRBJ1-5
CSARDLAGAGDTQYF	TGCAGTGCTAGAGATTTAGCGGGAGCGGGGGATACGCAGTATTTT	TRBV20-1	few	TRBD2	TRBJ2-3
CASSLDRMSSYNEQFF	TGTGCCAGCAGTTTAGACAGAATGAGCTCCTACAATGAGCAGTTCTTC	TRBV27	few	-	TRBJ2-1
CASSQEPSGSKSKNIQYF	TGTGCCAGCAGCCAAGAGCCTAGCGGGAGCAAGTCCAAAAACATTCAGTACTTC	TRBV3-1	-	TRBD2	TRBJ2-4
CAIKTSGNNEQFF	TGTGCCATCAAGACTAGCGGCAACAATGAGCAGTTCTTC	TRBV10-3	-	TRBD2	TRBJ2-1
CASWGGQGGAADTQYF	TGTGCCAGCTGGGGAGGACAGGGGGGGGCCGCAGATACGCAGTATTTT	TRBV28	-	TRBD1	TRBJ2-3
CASREGSGSSPQHF	TGTGCCAGCAGGGAGGGCTCAGGGTCGTCGCCCCAGCATTTT	TRBV28	few	-	TRBJ1-5
CASSPGGSGELFF	TGTGCCAGTAGCCCTGGAGGCAGCGGGGAGCTGTTTTTT	TRBV19	many	-	TRBJ2-2
CASSPSDSGNTIYF	TGTGCCAGCTCCCCTTCCGATTCTGGAAACACCATATATTTT	TRBV18	few	-	TRBJ1-3
CAWSPVELGDEQFF	TGTGCCTGGAGCCCCGTAGAGCTAGGCGATGAGCAGTTCTTC	TRBV30	many	-	TRBJ2-1
CASSTGGPEEKLFF	TGTGCCAGCAGTACAGGGGGCCCCGAGGAAAAACTGTTTTTT	TRBV2	-	TRBD1	TRBJ1-4
CASSPPQGAGEAFF	TGTGCCAGCAGTCCACCACAGGGGGCGGGAGAAGCTTTCTTT	TRBV28	few	TRBD1	TRBJ1-1
CASSMTGGPLAEAFF	TGTGCCAGCAGCATGACAGGGGGGCCATTGGCTGAAGCTTTCTTT	TRBV28	many	TRBD1	TRBJ1-1
CASRGTDPSPLHF	TGTGCCAGCAGGGGGACAGATCCTTCACCCCTCCACTTT	TRBV6-1	-	TRBD1	TRBJ1-6
CASYLGGLAGNEQFF	TGCGCCAGCTATCTTGGGGGGCTAGCGGGGAATGAGCAGTTCTTC	TRBV5-1	many	TRBD2	TRBJ2-1
CSVVRVGTYEQYF	TGCAGCGTTGTGAGGGTAGGGACCTACGAGCAGTACTTC	TRBV29-1	many	-	TRBJ2-7
CASTDWGNTIYF	TGTGCCAGCACGGACTGGGGAAACACCATATATTTT	TRBV6-1	-	-	TRBJ1-3
CASSRTGTSGRAVYNEQFF	TGTGCCAGCAGTCGGACCGGGACTAGCGGGAGGGCCGTCTACAATGAGCAGTTCTTC	TRBV27	many	TRBD2	TRBJ2-1
CSASVGLSGLTDTQYF	TGCAGTGCTTCGGTAGGGCTTAGCGGCCTCACAGATACGCAGTATTTT	TRBV20-1	-	-	TRBJ2-3
CASDRGFLNQPQHF	TGTGCCAGCGACAGGGGATTCCTCAATCAGCCCCAGCATTTT	TRBV19	few	TRBD1	TRBJ1-5